Below, 2 T cell receptor beta chains from the same sample are listed, as sequenced in a study of blood T cell repertoires in COVID-19. The data were produced by immunoSEQ multiplex PCR, yet TCRdb's version contains in-frame clones alone and is incomplete. Of more than 55,000 clones in the sample, 88% are singletons; the top ten hold about 4.4%. Material: peripheral blood. The receptors derive from a man aged 55-75 years with acute or convalescent COVID-19.

V gene TRBV15 combines with J gene TRBJ2-5, with 7 bases identical to TRBD1. Germline lookup yields CDR1 LNHNV and CDR2 YYDKDF (reference sequence). Trimming at V came to 2 bases and at J to 10 bases, leaving 4 bases not matched to a gene. The CDR3 loop spans 12 amino acids. The CDR3 DNA is TGTGCCACCAGCAGACGCCAGGGGGACCAGTACTTC. It specifies CATSRRQGDQYF.

CDR3 in DNA: TGTGCCAGCTCACCACCGGGCTCATATTACAATGAGCAGTTCTTC. It specifies CASSPPGSYYNEQFF. The rearrangement uses TRBV18 and TRBJ2-1; D is unresolved. The CDR3 is made up of 15 amino acids. V was trimmed by 0 bases and J by 4 bases, leaving 10 bases between them. From germline, CDR1 is KGHSH and CDR2 LQKENI.